The count of the clone carrying this T cell receptor beta chain is one. Its antigen remains unidentified. The data are from a study of human versus mouse CDR3 diversity and MHC coevolution. This CDR3 has 16 residues. Trimming pared 5 bases from V and 0 bases from J, leaving 14 bases between. Germline V lookup: CDR1 SGHRS, CDR2 YFSETQ. Findings and limits, study-wide: Six or seven MHC II alleles selected the human T cells.

The assay was immunoSEQ multiplex PCR, and TCRdb's table has in-frame clones only and misses some. Altogether more than 55,000 clones are present, over 90% being singletons, with the ten largest covering approximately 17%. This chain connects TRBV5-1 to TRBJ2-2; TRBD1 is a possible D gene (6 bases). Input material: naive CD4+ T cells from blood. As for subset: CD45RO-negative CD62L-positive naive CD4 T cells. The TCR originated in a person in their sixties in good health. The CDR3 reads CASSQSGTTNTGELFF. The CDR3 DNA reads TGCGCCAGCAGTCAATCCGGGACAACGAACACCGGGGAGCTGTTTTTT.